This entry concerns a single T cell receptor beta chain. TCRdb's copy holds only in-frame clones and misses some; the assay was immunoSEQ multiplex PCR. In the table there are over 120,000 clones, around 83% of which are singletons. The source of the sample is a study of blood T cell repertoires in COVID-19. V gave up 3 bases and J gave up 3 bases, with 14 bases separating them. This CDR3 contains 15 residues. The V gene's germline CDR1 is LNHDA and CDR2 SQIVND (reference sequence). The clonotype originates from a man in his sixties with active or convalescent COVID-19. The sample taken for sequencing was peripheral blood. V is TRBV19 and J is TRBJ1-2; no reliable D call. In nucleotides, the CDR3 is TGTGCCAGTAGTATCGGAGAGGTTTACTACTATGGCTACACCTTC. It specifies CASSIGEVYYYGYTF.